A selection of T cell receptor beta chains follows, all from one sample in a study of cytomegalovirus exposure and HLA in healthy donors. The repertoire was sequenced with immunoSEQ multiplex PCR; TCRdb's copy has only in-frame clones and lacks some. The table lists about 170,000 clones, approximately 84% of them singletons. Input material: PBMCs. The receptors were sampled from a man aged 18 to 29 in good health and CMV-seronegative. CDR3s include the opening cysteine and the closing phenylalanine or tryptophan. Fields, in order: clone size, D gene, J gene, V gene, CDR3 DNA, CDR3 protein. A D gene is named only where the DNA matches it firmly. Not all rows give a size; the values are once, few, many and, for expanded clones, a class.

>-|TRBD2|TRBJ2-3|TRBV28
TGTGCCAGCAGTCCCTTAGCGGGAGTAGGAACAGATACGCAGTATTTT
CASSPLAGVGTDTQYF
>-|TRBD1|TRBJ2-7|TRBV2
TGTGCCAGCACCTCGGGACAGTCTTCCTACGAGCAGTACTTC
CASTSGQSSYEQYF
>-|-|TRBJ1-3|TRBV21-1
TGTGCCAGCAGCAGACACAGGGTCTCTGGAAACACCATATATTTT
CASSRHRVSGNTIYF
>-|TRBD2|TRBJ2-3|TRBV5-4
TGTGCCAGTACGTTAGCGGGGGGCCGCACAGATACGCAGTATTTT
CASTLAGGRTDTQYF
>-|-|TRBJ2-5|TRBV9
TGTGCCAGCAGCGTAGATTCGGTGCAAGAGACCCAGTACTTC
CASSVDSVQETQYF
>-|TRBD1|TRBJ1-5|TRBV27
TGTGCCAGCAGTTCCGGGACAGGGCGGGATCAGCCCCAGCATTTT
CASSSGTGRDQPQHF
>-|TRBD1|TRBJ1-4|TRBV4-1
TGCGCCAGCAGCCTGACAGGGAGTTTTGAAAAACTGTTTTTT
CASSLTGSFEKLFF
>-|-|TRBJ1-5|TRBV27
TGTGCCAGCAGTTGGAACAGGGAAGGTGGTCAGCCCCAGCATTTT
CASSWNREGGQPQHF
>once|-|TRBJ2-1|TRBV4-2
TGTGCCAGCAGCCAAGCACGGGGGTCAAATGAGCAGTTCTTC
CASSQARGSNEQFF
>-|TRBD1|TRBJ1-5|TRBV6-6
TGTGCCAGCAGTTTCAGGAGACAGGGGACCGATCAGCCCCAGCATTTT
CASSFRRQGTDQPQHF
>-|TRBD1|TRBJ1-2|TRBV10-1
TGCGCCAGCAGTCCAGGGGGCCATGGCTACACCTTC
CASSPGGHGYTF
>-|-|TRBJ1-2|TRBV10-2
TGCGCCAGCAGTATACCGACCATGGCAGGGGACTATGGCTACACCTTC
CASSIPTMAGDYGYTF
>few|TRBD1|TRBJ1-5|TRBV6-1
TGTGCCAGCAGCCTCCGGGACAGCGAGGTTCAGCCCCAGCATTTT
CASSLRDSEVQPQHF